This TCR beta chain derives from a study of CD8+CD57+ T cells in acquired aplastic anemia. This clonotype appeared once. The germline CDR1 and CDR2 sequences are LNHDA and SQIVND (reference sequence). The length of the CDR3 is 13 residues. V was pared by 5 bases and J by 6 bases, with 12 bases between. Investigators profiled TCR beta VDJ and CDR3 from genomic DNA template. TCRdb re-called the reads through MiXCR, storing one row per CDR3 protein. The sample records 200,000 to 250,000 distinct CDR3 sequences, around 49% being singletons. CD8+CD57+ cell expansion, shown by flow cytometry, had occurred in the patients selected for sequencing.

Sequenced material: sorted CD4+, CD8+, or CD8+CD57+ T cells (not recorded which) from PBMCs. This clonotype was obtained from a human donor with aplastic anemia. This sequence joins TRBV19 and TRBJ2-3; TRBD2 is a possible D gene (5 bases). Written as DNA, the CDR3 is TGTGCCAGTAGTCGACTACCCAGGGATACGCAGTATTTT. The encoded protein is CASSRLPRDTQYF.